This T cell receptor (beta chain) was captured in a study of shared clonotypes between healthy human individuals. Study results and limitations: Rarefaction exposed incomplete sorted-subset sequencing despite large depth.

The trim removed 5 bases at V and 3 bases at J, leaving 10 bases unmatched. This CDR3 contains 15 residues. Germline lookup yields CDR1 MNHEY and CDR2 SMNVEV (reference sequence). In regard to this clone: The antigen is not known.

It was at deep level that the assay was run. As originally analysed: Junction-only immunoSEQ data arrived without quality scores, meaning filtering differed. The repertoire was sequenced with immunoSEQ multiplex PCR; TCRdb's copy has only in-frame clones and lacks some. That table gives V, J and clone size, and the DNA gave D and trimming. The data hold 100,000 to 120,000 clones, with 68% observed a single time. The TCR originated in a woman between 25 and 40 years old in good health. The sequencing sample was made of memory CD8+ T cells sorted from blood. Documented subset: CD45RO+ cells pooled with CCR7-negative TemRA cells. V is TRBV27 and J is TRBJ2-7, with TRBD1 matching over 7 bases. CDR3 coding DNA: TGTGCCAGCAGTATGACAGGGATAATCGGCTACGAGCAGTACTTC. This encodes CASSMTGIIGYEQYF.